The TCR beta chain under discussion was sequenced for a study of radiotherapy plus CTLA-4 blockade in lung cancer. Study-level information: Objective responses emerged in around 19% of patients, and 31% attained disease control.

This clone came up a few times. Its antigen is unknown. Whole-study results and caveats: Expansion in blood of tumor-derived TCR clones was seen after radiotherapy plus ipilimumab.

The V end was cut by 5 bases, the J end by 4 bases, with 15 bases between. The length of the CDR3 is 14 residues. CDR1 and CDR2 (germline): MNHNS, SASEGT. Some clones are missing from TCRdb's copy, which holds only in-frame ones; the method was immunoSEQ multiplex PCR. The data show 30,000 to 40,000 clones, roughly three quarters seen once. This TCR was sampled from a human donor with non-small cell lung cancer whose response to radiotherapy plus ipilimumab could not be evaluated. The chain recombines TRBV6-1 with TRBJ2-7; D not certain. The sample consisted of peripheral blood, taken from a patient treated with radiotherapy plus ipilimumab. DNA of the CDR3: TGTGCCAGCAGTTCGAAACTACCTCCGTACGAGCAGTACTTC. Protein product: CASSSKLPPYEQYF.